These 29 T cell receptor beta chains came from one sample sequenced in a study of blood T cell repertoires in COVID-19. Sequencing used immunoSEQ multiplex PCR; TCRdb keeps in-frame clones, though not all of them. Of hundreds of thousands of clones in the sample, roughly 89% were seen once. The specimen was peripheral blood. Every receptor here comes from a woman between 18 and 30 years old who had recovered from COVID-19.

CDR3 sequence reads: CASSQGDLRATNEKLFF. As DNA, the CDR3 is TGCGCCAGCAGCCAAGGGGACTTGAGGGCAACTAATGAAAAACTGTTTTTT. V is TRBV4-1 and J is TRBJ1-4; perhaps TRBD1 as D (5 bases). The CDR3 loop spans 17 amino acids. The V end lost 1 base, the J end lost 0 bases, and 12 bases lay between the germline ends. Germline V lookup: CDR1 MGHRA, CDR2 YSYEKL.

The chain couples TRBV10-3 to TRBJ2-3; weak D call: TRBD2 (7 bases). The V end was cut by 0 bases, the J end by 0 bases, with 13 bases between. This CDR3 is built from 17 residues. Germline lookup yields CDR1 ENHRY and CDR2 SYGVKD. The CDR3 DNA reads as TGTGCCATCAGTGAGTCGCGGGGGCCTCCTAGCACAGATACGCAGTATTTT. As protein: CAISESRGPPSTDTQYF.

The chain is built from TRBV27 and TRBJ1-5; 7 positions match TRBD1. Germline lookup yields CDR1 MNHEY and CDR2 SMNVEV (reference sequence). V shed 6 bases, J shed 2 bases, and the junction held 4 bases outside the gene matches. The CDR3 sequence is 14 residues long. CDR3 DNA: TGTGCCAGCAGGCAGGGGGTAGGCAATCAGCCCCAGCATTTT. It is translated as CASRQGVGNQPQHF.

This clone was observed once. Here the CDR3 reads CASSTYTGGTEAFF. CDR3 in DNA: TGTGCCAGCAGTACCTACACGGGTGGCACTGAAGCTTTCTTT. The chain uses TRBV28 and TRBJ1-1, with D unclear. V lost 5 bases to trimming and J lost 4 bases, with 14 bases between them. CDR1 is MDHEN and CDR2 is SYDVKM in the germline V gene. The CDR3 extends over 14 amino acids.

V gene TRBV5-1 combines with J gene TRBJ2-1; 7 positions agree with TRBD1. This CDR3 is 13 amino acids long. V lost 0 bases and J lost 6; bases outside the gene matches: 0. Germline CDR1 is SGHRS and CDR2 is YFSETQ. The CDR3 DNA sequence: TGCGCCAGCAGCTTGGGACAGGGCAATGAGCAGTTCTTC. Amino acid sequence: CASSLGQGNEQFF.

This chain connects TRBV27 to TRBJ2-1; TRBD2 is a possible D gene (5 bases). V was shortened by 7 bases and J by 2 bases, with 15 bases between the two germline ends. The CDR3 contains 15 residues. Germline V gene sequence: CDR1 MNHEY, CDR2 SMNVEV (reference sequence). The CDR3 loop is CASNADYATYNEQFF. In DNA form, the CDR3 reads TGTGCCAGCAATGCTGACTACGCTACCTACAATGAGCAGTTCTTC.

As DNA, the CDR3 is TGCGCCAGCAGCCAAGATGAACCGACTAGCGAAGGATCATACAATGAGCAGTTCTTC. This codes for CASSQDEPTSEGSYNEQFF. The V and J genes are TRBV4-3 and TRBJ2-1, with 8 bases matching TRBD2. The V and J ends lost 0 bases and 4 bases, in that order; junction bases with no gene match: 14. Germline loops: CDR1 LGHNA, CDR2 YSLEER. The CDR3 consists of 19 residues.

The chain links TRBV7-9 to TRBJ2-2; the D gene is possibly TRBD1 (6 bases). The CDR3 has 16 amino acids. The ends were cut back, 1 base at V and 3 bases at J, with 12 bases in the middle. Germline loops: CDR1 SEHNR, CDR2 FQNEAQ (reference sequence). Written as DNA, the CDR3 is TGTGCCAGCAGCTTAGACAGGGCTTTGGACACCGGGGAGCTGTTTTTT. It specifies CASSLDRALDTGELFF.

This clone was detected only once. V and J are TRBV9 and TRBJ2-1; no definite D call. CDR3 size: 14 residues. The V end lost 3 bases, the J end lost 0 bases, and 7 bases lay between the germline ends. Germline lookup yields CDR1 SGDLS and CDR2 YYNGEE. CDR3 in DNA: TGTGCCAGCAGCGCCTCCAGCTCCTACAATGAGCAGTTCTTC. This gives the protein CASSASSSYNEQFF.

V usage is TRBV6-2 or TRBV6-3 and J usage is TRBJ1-5, with TRBD1 as a possible D gene (6 bases). Trimming pared 2 bases from V and 0 bases from J, leaving 14 bases between. This CDR3 is 17 amino acids long. Germline V gene lookup returns CDR1 MNHEY and CDR2 SVGEGT. The CDR3: CASSYPNDRFSNQPQHF. Written as DNA, the CDR3 is TGTGCCAGCAGTTACCCTAACGACAGGTTTAGCAATCAGCCCCAGCATTTT.

This rearrangement joins TRBV5-1 to TRBJ2-3, with D possibly matching TRBD2 (6 bases). Trimming removed 4 bases at V and 2 bases at J, with 11 bases between. Germline V gene data show CDR1 as SGHRS and CDR2 as YFSETQ. This CDR3 contains 14 residues. As DNA, the CDR3 is TGCGCCAGCAGCCCGACTAGTTACACAGATACGCAGTATTTT. Its protein is CASSPTSYTDTQYF.

The V call is TRBV18, the J call TRBJ2-3, with 7 bases that match TRBD2. The CDR3 is 16 residues long. With 0 bases clipped from V and 0 bases from J, the junction kept 3 bases outside the gene matches. CDR1 and CDR2 (germline): KGHSH, LQKENI. As DNA, the CDR3 is TGTGCCAGCTCACCACCGGGACTACAGAGCACAGATACGCAGTATTTT. This translates into CASSPPGLQSTDTQYF.

The rearrangement uses TRBV25-1 and TRBJ2-1; TRBD2 matches at 9 bases. The V segment lost 5 bases and the J segment 4 bases; nucleotides outside the gene matches: 9. CDR1 and CDR2 from the germline V gene are MGHDK and SYGVNS. The CDR3 length is 16 residues. The CDR3 is CASSPLAGGLYNEQFF. As DNA, the CDR3 is TGTGCCAGCAGTCCTCTGGCGGGAGGGCTGTACAATGAGCAGTTCTTC. Full variable domain (missing parts from reference TRBV25-1 and TRBJ2-1): EADIYQTPRYLVIGTGKKITLECSQTMGHDKMYWYQQDPGMELHLIHYSYGVNSTEKGDLSSESTVSRIRTEHFPLTLESARPSHTSQYLCASSPLAGGLYNEQFFGPGTRLTVL.

For this clone: The junction and the germline gene differ at one end; a read error may be behind it. The chain combines TRBV18 with TRBJ2-2; the D gene is possibly TRBD2 (6 bases). The CDR3 sequence is 16 residues long. Germline V gives CDR1 KGHSH, CDR2 LQKENI. Here the CDR3 reads CASSPLVGLHTGELFF. Here the CDR3 DNA reads TGTGCCAGCTCCCCACTAGTGGGACTTCACACCGGGGAGCTGTTTTTT.

The rearrangement uses TRBV13 and TRBJ2-4; 12 bases agree with TRBD2. This CDR3 spans 19 amino acids. CDR1 is PRHDT and CDR2 is FYEKMQ in the germline V gene (reference sequence). V was pared by 5 bases and J by 2 bases, with 13 bases of the junction left unmatched. CDR3 in amino acids: CASSMEGWGLAGPKNIQYF. The DNA of the CDR3 is TGTGCCAGCAGCATGGAGGGTTGGGGACTAGCGGGCCCCAAAAACATTCAGTACTTC.

This clone was seen just once. The V call is TRBV30, the J call TRBJ2-1, with 12 bases fitting TRBD2. This CDR3 contains 14 residues. Germline V gives CDR1 GTSNPN, CDR2 SVGIG (reference sequence). The ends lost 2 bases at V and 7 bases at J; junction bases unmatched: 3. CDR3 region: CAWSYGLAGNEQFF. As DNA, the CDR3 is TGTGCCTGGAGTTACGGACTAGCGGGGAATGAGCAGTTCTTC.

This clone was observed a single time. The rearrangement links TRBV24-1 to TRBJ2-1; D perhaps matches TRBD2 (6 bases). The CDR3 sequence is 12 residues long. The V end was cut by 12 bases, the J end by 5 bases, with 13 bases between. Per the germline V gene, CDR1 is KGHDR and CDR2 is SFDVKD. The CDR3 DNA follows: TGTGCCGCTCGGGACTTAAACAATGAGCAGTTCTTC. Translated, it gives CAARDLNNEQFF.

The chain carries TRBV12-3 or TRBV12-4 and TRBJ2-7, with TRBD2 matching 7 bases. The ends lost 5 bases at V and 10 bases at J; junction bases unmatched: 5. The length of the CDR3 is 11 residues. CDR3 residues: CASSSGIRQYV. Here the CDR3 DNA reads TGTGCCAGCAGTAGCGGGATAAGACAGTACGTC.

The CDR3, as DNA: TGTGCCAGCTCACCACGACAGGCGAACACTGAAGCTTTCTTT. Protein sequence: CASSPRQANTEAFF. This sequence joins TRBV18 and TRBJ1-1; D possibly corresponds to TRBD1 (6 bases). Germline-derived CDR1 and CDR2 are KGHSH and LQKENI. This CDR3 has 14 amino acids. V lost 1 base and J 1 base, leaving 7 bases between the germline ends.

The rearrangement uses TRBV3-1 (or the pseudogene TRBV3-2) and TRBJ2-7, with a tentative D call TRBD2 (5 bases). Trimming pared 1 base from V and 0 bases from J, leaving 10 bases between. This CDR3 region has 15 residues. Germline values: CDR1 LGHDT, CDR2 YNNKEL (reference sequence). The CDR3 spells CASSQVGASSYEQYV. Here the CDR3 DNA reads TGTGCCAGCAGCCAAGTGGGAGCGAGCTCCTACGAGCAGTACGTC.

This sequence joins TRBV21-1 and TRBJ1-6. TRBV21-1 is a pseudogene locus. This CDR3 is built from 15 residues. The DNA of the CDR3 is TGTGCCAGCAGCCCTCGGGATTCAATTAATTCACCCCTCCACTTT. Translation: CASSPRDSINSPLHF.

The J gene is TRBJ1-2, the V gene TRBV25-1; TRBD1 matches at 7 bases. The CDR3 runs to 16 residues. Germline V CDR1 and CDR2: MGHDK, SYGVNS. With 3 bases clipped from V and 4 bases from J, the junction kept 11 bases outside the gene matches. The CDR3 DNA is TGTGCCAGCAGTGACCGAACACAACAGGGGTCCTATGGCTACACCTTC. This gives the protein CASSDRTQQGSYGYTF.

V usage is TRBV9 and J usage is TRBJ1-2, with D possibly being TRBD1 (5 bases). CDR3 length: 16 residues. CDR1 and CDR2 (germline): SGDLS, YYNGEE. Trimming pared 3 bases from V and 5 bases from J, leaving 20 bases between. The CDR3 bases are TGTGCCAGCAGCGCCCCTCCGTTGGCAACAGGTTATGGCTACACCTTC. This encodes CASSAPPLATGYGYTF.

This clone was observed a single time. The gene calls are TRBV9 and TRBJ2-1; the D gene is possibly TRBD1 (5 bases). V lost 0 bases and J 5 bases, leaving 12 bases between the germline ends. Germline CDR1 reads SGDLS; CDR2 reads YYNGEE. The CDR3 sequence is 15 residues long. The CDR3 DNA reads as TGTGCCAGCAGCGTAGAATCCGACAGCCACAATGAGCAGTTCTTC. Translation: CASSVESDSHNEQFF. Based on the CDR3 plus reference TRBV9 and TRBJ2-1, the full variable domain is DSGVTQTPKHLITATGQRVTLRCSPRSGDLSVYWYQQSLDQGLQFLIQYYNGEERAKGNILERFSAQQFPDLHSELNLSSLELGDSALYFCASSVESDSHNEQFFGPGTRLTVL.

The chain employs TRBV19 and TRBJ2-1, with D maybe TRBD2 (6 bases). V lost 3 bases and J 5 bases, leaving 14 bases between the germline ends. The CDR3 sequence is 15 residues long. Germline V gene lookup returns CDR1 LNHDA and CDR2 SQIVND (reference sequence). The CDR3 DNA follows: TGTGCCAGTAGTATTAACCGGGAGCGACACAATGAGCAGTTCTTC. Translation: CASSINRERHNEQFF.

As to this clone: The junction shows a germline mismatch at one end, possibly a read error. The gene calls are TRBV2 and TRBJ2-4, with D unclear. Germline CDR1 SNHLY, CDR2 FYNNEI. This CDR3 has 14 residues. The CDR3 is CASCDVGPQNIQYF. For the CDR3, the DNA is TGTGCCAGCTGTGACGTTGGCCCCCAAAACATTCAGTACTTC.

The J gene is TRBJ2-3, the V gene TRBV10-3, with 12 bases matching TRBD2. Germline V gives CDR1 ENHRY, CDR2 SYGVKD. J gave up 4 bases and V 0 bases, and 14 bases lay outside the gene matches. CDR3 length: 20 amino acids. CDR3 amino acids: CAISESRASGRAISSDTQYF. DNA for the CDR3: TGTGCCATCAGTGAGTCGAGGGCTAGCGGGAGGGCAATTTCTTCAGATACGCAGTATTTT.

This rearrangement joins TRBV7-9 to TRBJ1-2, with 7 bases that match TRBD1. Germline V CDR1 and CDR2: SEHNR, FQNEAQ (reference sequence). The V segment lost 5 bases and the J segment 6 bases; nucleotides outside the gene matches: 6. The CDR3 runs to 13 residues. In DNA form, the CDR3 reads TGTGCCAGCAGCAACCTCGGGACAGATGGCTACACCTTC. This sequence encodes CASSNLGTDGYTF.

The chain uses TRBV4-3 and TRBJ1-2; D not resolved. The germline V and J ends were trimmed by 4 bases and 8 bases, with 17 bases remaining between them. CDR3 length: 14 amino acids. Germline V gene lookup returns CDR1 LGHNA and CDR2 YSLEER. The CDR3 loop is CASSRLAVDGGYTF. Here the CDR3 DNA reads TGCGCCAGCAGCCGATTAGCGGTAGACGGGGGCTACACCTTC.